This entry is about one TCR beta chain. Researchers attached unique molecular identifiers to individual cDNA molecules. Using its own MiXCR run on the 5' RACE reads, TCRdb lists one record per CDR3 protein. The profile shows about 48,000 distinct CDR3 sequences, approximately 7.5% of them singletons. Trimming left V 5 bases short and J 6 bases short, with 11 bases between. CDR3 length: 12 amino acids. The source of the sample is a study of early T cells in non-severe SARS-CoV-2 infection. Across the study: Bulk RNA taken from unsorted whole blood was sequenced, leaving chains unpaired.

The sequence came from an adult who was a healthcare worker with PCR-confirmed SARS-CoV-2 infection or an uninfected control (not recorded which). The chain joins TRBV12-3 or TRBV12-4 to TRBJ2-7; tentative D call: TRBD1 (6 bases). The sample was whole blood. CDR3 amino acids: CASSLRGSEQYF. The CDR3 DNA sequence: TGTGCCAGCAGTCTCAGGGGAAGCGAGCAGTACTTC.